A single sample is the source of the 20 T cell receptor beta chains below, sequenced in a study of blood T cell repertoires in COVID-19 (TCRdb year 2020). Preparation of the library involved the immunoSEQ multiplex PCR assay. Not all clones reach the TCRdb copy of this immuneACCESS table, which keeps in-frame sequences only. Checked studies attribute under half of the gap to unresolved V genes and leave the rest unexplained. For this sample the table gives over 40,000 clones, of which roughly nine tenths were detected only once. The top ten clones comprise 6.4% of the sample. Material for sequencing was peripheral blood. Source of these receptors: a man aged 65-85 years with active COVID-19.

The genes are TRBV5-1 and TRBJ1-5, with 7 bases that match TRBD1. From germline, CDR1 is SGHRS and CDR2 YFSETQ. V lost 3 bases and J lost 3; bases outside the gene matches: 6. The CDR3 length is 15 residues. CDR3: CASSWTTGVNQPQHF. The CDR3 bases are TGCGCCAGCAGCTGGACAACAGGGGTCAATCAGCCCCAGCATTTT.

The chain recombines TRBV6-4 with TRBJ1-6; TRBD1 might be the D (6 bases). The CDR3 runs to 15 residues. V lost 6 bases to trimming and J lost 6 bases, with 15 bases between them. From germline, CDR1 is MRHNA and CDR2 SNTAGT. The CDR3 protein is CASRPQGALNSPLHF. For the CDR3, the DNA is TGTGCCAGCAGGCCACAGGGTGCGCTTAATTCACCCCTCCACTTT.

The V call is TRBV6-2 or TRBV6-3, the J call TRBJ2-3; 11 nucleotides line up with TRBD2. V lost 5 bases and J lost 6; bases outside the gene matches: 10. CDR1 and CDR2 (germline): MNHEY, SVGEGT. This CDR3 is 16 amino acids long. For the CDR3, the DNA is TGTGCCAGCAGTCCCGGGGTAGCGGGGGGGCCTGATACGCAGTATTTT. Protein: CASSPGVAGGPDTQYF.

The rearrangement joins TRBV19 to TRBJ2-3; D not certain. Germline V gene sequence: CDR1 LNHDA, CDR2 SQIVND (reference sequence). This CDR3 contains 14 residues. V was trimmed by 2 bases and J by 3 bases, leaving 9 bases between them. CDR3 bases: TGTGCCAGTAGTATATTAGTCACGACAGATACGCAGTATTTT. Its translation: CASSILVTTDTQYF. Looking up the rest from reference TRBV19 and TRBJ2-3 gives the full variable domain: DGGITQSPKYLFRKEGQNVTLSCEQNLNHDAMYWYRQDPGQGLRLIYYSQIVNDFQKGDIAEGYSVSREKKESFPLTVTSAQKNPTAFYLCASSILVTTDTQYFGPGTRLTVL.

V usage is TRBV25-1 and J usage is TRBJ2-3; D gene ambiguous. Germline V gene sequence: CDR1 MGHDK, CDR2 SYGVNS. The CDR3 is 11 amino acids. V lost 7 bases, J lost 2 bases, and 4 bases lay in between. CDR3 sequence (DNA): TGTGCCAGCACCCTCACAGATACGCAGTATTTT. Translating gives CASTLTDTQYF.

The chain joins TRBV9 to TRBJ2-5, with D tentatively TRBD1 (5 bases). There are 17 residues in the CDR3. The germline gives CDR1 SGDLS, CDR2 YYNGEE. V lost 4 bases to trimming and J lost 4 bases, with 23 bases between them. CDR3 protein: CASSSSMGHITRETQYF. Written as DNA, the CDR3 is TGTGCCAGCAGCTCCTCCATGGGGCATATCACAAGAGAGACCCAGTACTTC. Using reference TRBV9 and TRBJ2-5 for the parts outside the CDR3, the full variable domain is DSGVTQTPKHLITATGQRVTLRCSPRSGDLSVYWYQQSLDQGLQFLIQYYNGEERAKGNILERFSAQQFPDLHSELNLSSLELGDSALYFCASSSSMGHITRETQYFGPGTRLLVL.

This chain links TRBV6-2 or TRBV6-3 with TRBJ2-5; TRBD1 might be the D (5 bases). Between the trimmed V and J ends, which lost 4 bases and 4 bases, there was a span of 16 bases. Germline loops: CDR1 MNHEY, CDR2 SVGEGT. The CDR3 has 15 amino acids. In nucleotides, the CDR3 is TGTGCCAGCAGTTCCTCTTCGAGACAGCCAGAGACCCAGTACTTC. Protein: CASSSSSRQPETQYF.

This rearrangement joins TRBV30 to TRBJ1-2; a possible D gene is TRBD1 (6 bases). V dropped 4 bases and J dropped 5 bases, with 14 bases sitting between them. Germline lookup yields CDR1 GTSNPN and CDR2 SVGIG (reference sequence). This CDR3 region has 13 residues. The chain's CDR3 is CAWISGVGYGYTF. The CDR3 region has the DNA TGTGCCTGGATTTCAGGGGTCGGGTATGGCTACACCTTC.

This sequence joins TRBV5-1 and TRBJ1-1, with TRBD1 matching 11 bases. CDR1 and CDR2 from the germline V gene are SGHRS and YFSETQ. The CDR3 spans 17 residues. Trimming removed 1 base from V and 6 bases from J; junction bases left unmatched: 11. CDR3 in DNA: TGCGCCAGCAGCTTGATTGGTTTAGGACAGGGGGCCCCTGAAGCTTTCTTT. It translates to CASSLIGLGQGAPEAFF.

The genes are TRBV4-2 and TRBJ2-3; D not resolved. From germline, CDR1 is LGHNA and CDR2 YNFKEQ. This CDR3 spans 17 amino acids. V was cut by 0 bases and J by 2 bases, with 15 bases left in between. The CDR3 region is CASSQEPPRTYTDTQYF. The CDR3 coding sequence is TGTGCCAGCAGCCAAGAGCCCCCCCGCACTTACACAGATACGCAGTATTTT.

J is TRBJ2-2 and V is TRBV10-2; TRBD2 matches 9 bases. CDR1 is WSHSY and CDR2 is SAAADI in the germline V gene. Unmatched junction bases numbered 5, after V lost 5 bases and J lost 4 bases. This CDR3 has 15 residues. The CDR3 coding sequence is TGCGCCAGCAGTCTTAATAGCGGGGGCACCGGGGAGCTGTTTTTT. It translates to CASSLNSGGTGELFF.

The J gene is TRBJ2-7, the V gene TRBV4-2, with 8 bases fitting TRBD1. J lost 3 bases, V lost 1 base, and 2 bases had no gene match. Germline lookup yields CDR1 LGHNA and CDR2 YNFKEQ. CDR3 length: 14 residues. The CDR3 reads CASSQGTGLYEQYF. In DNA form, the CDR3 reads TGTGCCAGCAGCCAAGGGACAGGGCTCTACGAGCAGTACTTC.

The V gene is TRBV10-2, the J gene TRBJ2-5; TRBD1 aligns across 8 bases. CDR1 and CDR2 from the germline V gene are WSHSY and SAAADI. J gave up 0 bases and V 6 bases, and 6 bases lay outside the gene matches. The CDR3 runs to 15 residues. For the CDR3, the DNA is TGCGCCAGCAGAAGTAGACAGGGGAACCAAGAGACCCAGTACTTC. Translation gives CASRSRQGNQETQYF.

The chain recombines TRBV6-1 with TRBJ1-2; D uncertain. CDR3 length: 14 amino acids. Trimming removed 3 bases from V and 0 bases from J, with 8 bases in between. CDR1 MNHNS and CDR2 SASEGT come from the germline V gene. CDR3 sequence reads: CASSDRSPNYGYTF. CDR3 sequence (DNA): TGTGCCAGCAGTGACAGATCTCCTAACTATGGCTACACCTTC.

This sequence joins TRBV10-1 and TRBJ2-3; a weak D match, TRBD1 (5 bases). Germline CDR1 and CDR2: WNHNN and SYGVQD (reference sequence). The CDR3 totals 14 residues. Trimming pared 0 bases from V and 6 bases from J, leaving 10 bases between. For the CDR3, the DNA is TGCGCCAGCAGTGAGTCAGCAGGGTCGGATACGCAGTATTTT. It specifies CASSESAGSDTQYF.

This chain uses TRBV24-1 with TRBJ2-3, with TRBD1 identical over 9 bases. The CDR3 runs 18 residues. The V and J ends lost 4 bases and 1 base, in that order; junction bases with no gene match: 11. Germline loops: CDR1 KGHDR, CDR2 SFDVKD. The CDR3 sequence: CATSDPMLDRGGTDTQYF. For the CDR3, the DNA is TGTGCCACCAGTGACCCGATGTTGGACAGGGGCGGCACAGATACGCAGTATTTT.

J is TRBJ2-2 and V is TRBV5-8; 8 positions agree with TRBD1. The CDR3 consists of 15 residues. V lost 4 bases to trimming and J lost 5 bases; unmatched junction nucleotides: 7. CDR1 is SGHTS and CDR2 is YDEGEE in the germline V gene. The CDR3 sequence: CASSREYRGTGELFF. DNA for the CDR3: TGTGCCAGCAGCCGGGAATACAGGGGGACCGGGGAGCTGTTTTTT.

The genes are TRBV7-9 and TRBJ1-6, with a possible D match to TRBD1 (6 bases). Germline V gives CDR1 SEHNR, CDR2 FQNEAQ (reference sequence). The CDR3 has 14 amino acids. Trimming removed 0 bases from V and 10 bases from J, with 10 bases in between. The CDR3 DNA sequence: TGTGCCAGCAGCTTAGCCCAGGGGTGGTCACCCCTCCACTTT. It yields the protein CASSLAQGWSPLHF.

The rearrangement uses TRBV9 and TRBJ2-1, with D possibly matching TRBD1 (7 bases). This CDR3 has 17 residues. In germline, CDR1 is SGDLS, CDR2 YYNGEE. With 0 bases removed from V and 8 bases from J, the gap between germline ends came to 21 bases. The CDR3 protein is CASSVGWGVDRRDEQFF. The DNA of the CDR3 is TGTGCCAGCAGCGTAGGTTGGGGGGTGGACAGGCGCGATGAGCAGTTCTTC.

V is TRBV5-4 and J is TRBJ1-6, with 8 bases lining up with TRBD1. Germline trimming cut 2 bases from V and 7 bases from J; bases unmatched to any gene: 5. The CDR3 extends over 15 amino acids. Germline CDR1 reads SGHNT; CDR2 reads YYREEE (reference sequence). CDR3 residues: CASSFQGARNSPLHF. CDR3 DNA: TGTGCCAGCAGCTTTCAGGGGGCGCGGAATTCACCCCTCCACTTT.